The rows below give T cell receptor beta chains drawn from one sample of a study of cytomegalovirus exposure and HLA in healthy donors. Libraries were prepared by immunoSEQ multiplex PCR; TCRdb keeps only in-frame clonotypes and omits some of them. In the table there are about 160,000 clones, roughly four fifths of which are singletons. Sequences were obtained from PBMCs. These receptors were obtained from a man in his fifties or sixties in good health and CMV-seronegative. The CDR3 runs from the conserved cysteine through the conserved F or W. The D gene is left open where the match is weak. The size entry is marked missing in some rows and otherwise reads once, few, many or a size class.

CDR3aa,CDR3nt,abundance,v_gene,len,d_gene,j_gene
CASSLQGAADTQYF,TGTGCCAGCAGTCTACAGGGGGCCGCAGATACGCAGTATTTT,once,TRBV6-5,14,TRBD1,TRBJ2-3
CASSYRSTGGNYGYTF,TGTGCCAGCAGTTACCGGTCGACAGGGGGGAACTATGGCTACACCTTC,.,TRBV6-6,16,TRBD1,TRBJ1-2
CASSYGTGRKNAEAFF,TGTGCCAGCAGTTACGGAACAGGGAGAAAGAATGCTGAAGCTTTCTTT,.,TRBV6-6,16,.,TRBJ1-1
CASSLALSDFLYNEQFF,TGCGCCAGCAGCTTGGCCCTTTCAGATTTCCTGTACAATGAGCAGTTCTTC,.,TRBV5-1,17,.,TRBJ2-1
CASSRDRGRTEAFF,TGTGCCAGCAGCCGGGACAGGGGTAGGACTGAAGCTTTCTTT,.,TRBV6-5,14,TRBD1,TRBJ1-1
CASRGTSGGLDSYEQYF,TGTGCCAGCAGGGGGACTAGCGGGGGCCTCGATTCCTACGAGCAGTACTTC,.,TRBV2,17,TRBD2,TRBJ2-7
CASSWGGTSNQPQHF,TGTGCCAGCAGTTGGGGGGGCACTAGCAATCAGCCCCAGCATTTT,.,TRBV2,15,.,TRBJ1-5
CASSPLGGAYEQYF,TGTGCCAGCAGTCCACTTGGGGGGGCTTACGAGCAGTACTTC,.,TRBV27,14,.,TRBJ2-7
CASSLSPIAGIRYEQYF,TGCGCCAGCAGCCTCTCCCCGATTGCGGGCATCAGATACGAGCAGTACTTC,.,TRBV4-1,17,.,TRBJ2-7
CASSLGPGVDGGELFF,TGTGCCAGCAGCTTGGGGCCAGGGGTGGATGGCGGGGAGCTGTTTTTT,few,TRBV7-9,16,.,TRBJ2-2
CSGKRGDGYTF,TGCAGTGGCAAGCGTGGCGATGGCTACACCTTC,.,TRBV20-1,11,.,TRBJ1-2
CASSSSDTQYF,TGTGCCAGCAGCTCGTCAGATACGCAGTATTTT,.,TRBV5-4,11,.,TRBJ2-3
CASSQTGTTTDTQYF,TGCGCCAGCAGCCAGACCGGGACTACTACAGATACGCAGTATTTT,.,TRBV4-3,15,TRBD2,TRBJ2-3
CASRGLAGGPVEQFF,TGTGCCAGCAGGGGACTAGCGGGAGGGCCTGTTGAGCAGTTCTTC,.,TRBV6-6,15,TRBD2,TRBJ2-1
CASSLGGFSEAFF,TGTGCCAGCAGCTTAGGAGGGTTCTCTGAAGCTTTCTTT,once,TRBV7-2,13,.,TRBJ1-1
CASSPRSGGAWETQYF,TGTGCCAGCAGCCCGCGGAGCGGGGGGGCCTGGGAGACCCAGTACTTC,.,TRBV7-2,16,TRBD2,TRBJ2-5
CASIPGDDTQYF,TGTGCCAGCATACCAGGGGACGATACGCAGTATTTT,.,TRBV6-1,12,.,TRBJ2-3
CSGGKNRDTGELFF,TGCAGCGGAGGGAAGAATAGGGACACCGGGGAGCTGTTTTTT,few,TRBV29-1,14,.,TRBJ2-2
CASSPTGFWPQHF,TGTGCCAGCAGCCCCACAGGGTTTTGGCCCCAGCATTTT,.,TRBV9,13,.,TRBJ1-5
CASSQQGVKYF,TGTGCCAGCTCCCAACAGGGGGTGAAGTACTTC,.,TRBV18,11,TRBD1,TRBJ2-7
CASSLMRGGTEAFF,TGTGCCAGCAGCCTGATGAGGGGGGGCACTGAAGCTTTCTTT,.,TRBV7-2,14,.,TRBJ1-1
CSSSSTGAGSPLHF,TGTTCCAGCAGCTCGACAGGGGCTGGGTCACCCCTCCACTTT,.,TRBV7-3,14,TRBD1,TRBJ1-6
CASSFGQGAYGYTF,TGTGCCAGCAGTTTTGGACAGGGGGCGTATGGCTACACCTTC,.,TRBV28,14,TRBD1,TRBJ1-2
CASSQSQGRAHEQYF,TGCGCCAGCAGCCAGTCACAGGGGCGGGCCCACGAGCAGTACTTC,.,TRBV4-3,15,TRBD1,TRBJ2-7
CASSLLAGGDTQYF,TGTGCCAGCAGTTTGCTAGCGGGGGGAGATACGCAGTATTTT,.,TRBV27,14,TRBD2,TRBJ2-3
CASTDFNYGYTF,TGTGCCAGCACAGATTTTAACTATGGCTACACCTTC,.,TRBV6-5,12,.,TRBJ1-2
CASSLTISHQPQHF,TGTGCCAGCTCTTTAACTATTTCCCATCAGCCCCAGCATTTT,.,TRBV28,14,.,TRBJ1-5
CASSLGTGLGRSYNEQFF,TGTGCCAGCAGCTTAGGGACAGGGCTCGGCCGCTCCTACAATGAGCAGTTCTTC,.,TRBV11-3,18,TRBD1,TRBJ2-1
CSSSLLANEQFF,TGTTCCAGCAGCTTACTAGCGAATGAGCAGTTCTTC,.,TRBV7-9,12,TRBD2,TRBJ2-1
CSVGTGGKETQYF,TGCAGCGTTGGAACAGGGGGCAAGGAGACCCAGTACTTC,.,TRBV29-1,13,TRBD1,TRBJ2-5
CSSSYGLEAYNEQFF,TGTTCCAGCAGCTACGGACTCGAGGCCTACAATGAGCAGTTCTTC,.,TRBV7-9,15,.,TRBJ2-1
CASSQDPPSGGAGNNEQFF,TGTGCCAGCAGCCAAGACCCCCCTAGCGGGGGGGCCGGGAACAATGAGCAGTTCTTC,.,TRBV4-2,19,TRBD2,TRBJ2-1